A single T cell receptor (beta chain) is shown here with its context. This clonotype occurred a few times. Which antigen it targets is not known. No much larger clonotype is one base removed from it; base qualities were not supplied. Systemically healthy Caucasian individuals from Russia, roughly 40 in total and aged about 6 to 95 years, were included as donors. Approximately 10 milliliters of peripheral blood were collected from each donor into EDTA-treated Vacutainer tubes. Ficoll-Paque density-gradient centrifugation was used to isolate PBMCs, with at least 6.5 million per sample. Total RNA, at least 6 micrograms per sample, was extracted from PBMCs with Trizol reagent. Naive CD45RAhigh/CD27high T cell percentages were measured by flow cytometry on a PBMC aliquot from every donor. The library came from 5' RACE. The reads were generated on an Illumina HiSeq 2500. A second 7 to 11 cycle PCR used a sample-barcoded 5' primer and a J-beta primer mix. Each TCR beta cDNA molecule received a unique molecular identifier from a template-switch 5' adaptor carrying 12 random nucleotides. Each sample yielded at least 3 million CDR3-containing paired-end reads. The Mint cDNA synthesis kit, primed by a TRBC-specific oligonucleotide, was used to synthesize first-strand cDNA from all RNA. Following uracil-DNA glycosylase treatment, all cDNA underwent a first 18-cycle PCR with the universal primers M1SS and BC2_uni_R. For the original study's pipeline: Each sample was normalized by randomly selecting 1 million high-quality reads, each carrying a distinct molecular identifier. Reads sharing molecular identifiers were discarded rather than binned into consensus sequences. MiTCR, set to a Q25 quality threshold and the strictest error-elimination algorithm, was used for CDR3 identification, clonotype clustering and error correction. A nonparametric unseen species model with Euler transformation was used to estimate a lower bound on total TCR beta diversity. TCRdb passed the public sequencing reads through fastp at Q25 and MiXCR, retaining productive beta sequences. Entries that share a CDR3 protein sequence are merged under the most common genes and DNA. These V and J calls are TCRdb output, not the study's own analysis. The sample table holds 600,000 or so distinct CDR3 sequences, of which less than 35% were seen once. Less than 20% of the sample lies in the top ten.

This entry belongs to a study of blood T cells in healthy people across ages (dated by TCRdb to about 2015). Notes on the research overall: Template switching captured roughly one uniquely barcoded TCR beta cDNA molecule per two T cells in model experiments. Using deep sequencing normalized with unique cDNA molecular identifiers, the study measured how TCR beta repertoire diversity changes with age. The donors were split into four age groups: young (average roughly 15 years), middle-aged (roughly 42), aged (around 67) and long-lived (82). To avoid experimental bias, donors of different ages were distributed randomly across sequencing lanes. Using the same blood draw, the study looked at two additional independent replicas of 1 million unique cDNA reads for two donors, one aged 18 to 30 and the other aged 80 or older.

General findings and caveats noted by the study authors: Because the CMV infection status of the donors was unknown, age-related changes in expanded clonotypes may potentially have been confounded. Compared with the aged group, more naive CD4+ T cells, fewer expanded clones and increased TCR diversity were shown by the long-lived group, suggesting age selection. Estimates of total diversity based on one million sequenced T cells were regarded as lower bounds and as underestimates. Conclusive comparison of naive and antigen-experienced compartments was prevented by the profiling of bulk unsorted PBMCs. As age increased, observed TCR beta diversity per million T cells dropped in a roughly linear way, and a significant reduction was already evident by age around 41. A strong correlation was found between observed TCR beta diversity and the percentage of naive T cells measured by flow cytometry.

CDR1 and CDR2 are drawn from the germline V gene: MDHEN, SYDVKM. For this chain, trimming is 7 bases at the V end and 1 base at the J end, and the number of junction bases without a gene match is 9. The CDR3 spans 16 residues, from the cysteine through the phenylalanine. Of the read, only the CDR3 DNA is kept; its 48 bases are in frame from base 1. This receptor was obtained from an elderly woman in good health. This receptor chain uses TRBV28 and TRBJ2-7; TRBD2 lines up with 11 middle nucleotides. Sequencing was carried out using blood. The base sequence is TGTGCCAGCACTTCCTCCGGGACTAGCGGTTCCTACGAGCAGTACTTC. This codes for CASTSSGTSGSYEQYF.